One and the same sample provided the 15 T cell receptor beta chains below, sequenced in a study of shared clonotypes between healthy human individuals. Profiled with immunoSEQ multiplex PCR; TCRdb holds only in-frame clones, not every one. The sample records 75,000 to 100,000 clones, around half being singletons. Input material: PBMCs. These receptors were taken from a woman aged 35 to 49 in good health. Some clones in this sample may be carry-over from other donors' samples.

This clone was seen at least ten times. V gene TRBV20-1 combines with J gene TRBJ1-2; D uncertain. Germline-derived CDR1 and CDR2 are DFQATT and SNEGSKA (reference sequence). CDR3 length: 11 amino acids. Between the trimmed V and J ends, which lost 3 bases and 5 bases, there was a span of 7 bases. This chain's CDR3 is CSARTLYGYTF. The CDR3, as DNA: TGCAGTGCTAGGACATTGTATGGCTACACCTTC.

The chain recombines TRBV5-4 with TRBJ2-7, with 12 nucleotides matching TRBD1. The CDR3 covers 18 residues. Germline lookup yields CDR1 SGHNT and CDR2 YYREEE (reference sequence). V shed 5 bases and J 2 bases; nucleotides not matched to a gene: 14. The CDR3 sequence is CASRTGTGGGVGTYEQYF. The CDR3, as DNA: TGTGCCAGCAGGACCGGGACAGGGGGCGGAGTGGGGACCTACGAGCAGTACTTC.

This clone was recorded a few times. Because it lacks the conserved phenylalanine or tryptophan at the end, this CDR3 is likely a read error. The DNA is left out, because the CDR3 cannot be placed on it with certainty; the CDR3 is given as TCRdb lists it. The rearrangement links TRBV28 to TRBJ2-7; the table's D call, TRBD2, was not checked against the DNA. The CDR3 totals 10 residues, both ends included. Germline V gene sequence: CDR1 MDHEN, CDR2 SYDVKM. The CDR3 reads CASSFGSHPS.

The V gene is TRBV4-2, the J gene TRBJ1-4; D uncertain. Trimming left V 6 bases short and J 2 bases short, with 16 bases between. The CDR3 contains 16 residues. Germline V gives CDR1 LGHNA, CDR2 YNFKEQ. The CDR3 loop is CASSPDSVATNEKLFF. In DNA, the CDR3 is TGTGCCAGCAGTCCGGATTCGGTGGCCACTAATGAAAAACTGTTTTTT.

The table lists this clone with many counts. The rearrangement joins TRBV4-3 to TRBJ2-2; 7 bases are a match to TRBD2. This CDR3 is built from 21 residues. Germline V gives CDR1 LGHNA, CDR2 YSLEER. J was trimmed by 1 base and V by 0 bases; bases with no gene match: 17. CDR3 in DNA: TGCGCCAGCAGCCAAGATCCCCCAGCGGGAACCCACCCGCAGAACACCGGGGAGCTGTTTTTT. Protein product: CASSQDPPAGTHPQNTGELFF.

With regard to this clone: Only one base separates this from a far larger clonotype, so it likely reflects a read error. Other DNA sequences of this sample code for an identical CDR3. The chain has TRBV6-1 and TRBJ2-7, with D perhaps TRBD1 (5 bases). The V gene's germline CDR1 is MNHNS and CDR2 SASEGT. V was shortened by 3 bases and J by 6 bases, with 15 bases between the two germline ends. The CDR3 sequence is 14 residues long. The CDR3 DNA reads TGTGCCAGCAGTGACAAGGGGTCTCCCTCCGAGCAGTACTTC. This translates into CASSDKGSPSEQYF.

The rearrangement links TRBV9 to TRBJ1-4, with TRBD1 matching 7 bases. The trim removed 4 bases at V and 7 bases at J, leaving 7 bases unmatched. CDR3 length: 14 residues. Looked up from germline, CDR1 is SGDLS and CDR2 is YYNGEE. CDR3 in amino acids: CASSRGGRTEKLFF. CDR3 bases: TGTGCCAGCAGCCGAGGGGGCAGAACTGAAAAACTGTTTTTT.

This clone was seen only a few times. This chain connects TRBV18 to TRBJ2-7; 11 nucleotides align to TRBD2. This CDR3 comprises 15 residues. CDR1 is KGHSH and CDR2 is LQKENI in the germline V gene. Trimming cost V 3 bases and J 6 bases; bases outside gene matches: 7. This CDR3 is CASSPNSGRAIEQYF. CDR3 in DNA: TGTGCCAGCTCACCCAATAGCGGGAGGGCCATCGAGCAGTACTTC.

The CDR3 reads CSVERTDSYEQYF. CDR3 sequence (DNA): TGCAGCGTTGAGCGGACGGATTCCTACGAGCAGTACTTC. The chain recombines TRBV29-1 with TRBJ2-7; D ambiguous. This CDR3 is 13 amino acids long. CDR1 is SQVTM and CDR2 is ANQGSEA in the germline V gene. The germline V and J ends were trimmed by 3 bases and 1 base, with 10 bases remaining between them.

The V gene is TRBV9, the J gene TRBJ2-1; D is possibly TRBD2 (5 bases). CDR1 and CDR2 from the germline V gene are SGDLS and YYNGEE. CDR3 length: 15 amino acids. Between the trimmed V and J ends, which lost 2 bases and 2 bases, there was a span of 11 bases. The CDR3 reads CASSVVGSAYNEQFF. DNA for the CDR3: TGTGCCAGCAGCGTTGTGGGTAGCGCCTACAATGAGCAGTTCTTC.

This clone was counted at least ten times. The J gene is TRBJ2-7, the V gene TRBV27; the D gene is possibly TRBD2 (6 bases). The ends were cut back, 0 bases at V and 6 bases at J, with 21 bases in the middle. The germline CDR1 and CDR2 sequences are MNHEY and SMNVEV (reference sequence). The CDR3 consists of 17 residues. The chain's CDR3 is CASSLSLWPGRLGEQYF. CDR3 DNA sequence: TGTGCCAGCAGTTTATCGCTTTGGCCGGGTAGACTAGGCGAGCAGTACTTC.

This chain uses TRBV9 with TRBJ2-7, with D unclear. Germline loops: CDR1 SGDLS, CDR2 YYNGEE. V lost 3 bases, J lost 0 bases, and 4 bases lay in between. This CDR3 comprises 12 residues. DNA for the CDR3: TGTGCCAGCAGCGCTGGCTCCTACGAGCAGTACTTC. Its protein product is CASSAGSYEQYF.

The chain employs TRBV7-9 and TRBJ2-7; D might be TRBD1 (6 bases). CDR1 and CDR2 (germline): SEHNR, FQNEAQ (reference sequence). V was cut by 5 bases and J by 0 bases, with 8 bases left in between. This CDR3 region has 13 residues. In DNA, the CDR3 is TGTGCCAGCAGCAACAGGGACTCCTACGAGCAGTACTTC. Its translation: CASSNRDSYEQYF.

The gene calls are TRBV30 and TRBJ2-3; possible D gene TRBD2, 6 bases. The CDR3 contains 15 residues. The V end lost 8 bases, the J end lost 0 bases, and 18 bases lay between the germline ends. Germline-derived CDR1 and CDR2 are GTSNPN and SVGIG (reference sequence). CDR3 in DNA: TGTGCCGGCAAACTAGCCGCGGTTAGCACAGATACGCAGTATTTT. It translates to CAGKLAAVSTDTQYF.

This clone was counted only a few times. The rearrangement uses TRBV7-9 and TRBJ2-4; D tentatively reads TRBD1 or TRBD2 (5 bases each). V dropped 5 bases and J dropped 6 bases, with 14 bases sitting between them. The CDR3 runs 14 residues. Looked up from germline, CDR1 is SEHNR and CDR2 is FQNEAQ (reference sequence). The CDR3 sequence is CASSPPGAGNIQYF. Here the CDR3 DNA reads TGTGCCAGCAGCCCACCCGGGGCGGGAAACATTCAGTACTTC.